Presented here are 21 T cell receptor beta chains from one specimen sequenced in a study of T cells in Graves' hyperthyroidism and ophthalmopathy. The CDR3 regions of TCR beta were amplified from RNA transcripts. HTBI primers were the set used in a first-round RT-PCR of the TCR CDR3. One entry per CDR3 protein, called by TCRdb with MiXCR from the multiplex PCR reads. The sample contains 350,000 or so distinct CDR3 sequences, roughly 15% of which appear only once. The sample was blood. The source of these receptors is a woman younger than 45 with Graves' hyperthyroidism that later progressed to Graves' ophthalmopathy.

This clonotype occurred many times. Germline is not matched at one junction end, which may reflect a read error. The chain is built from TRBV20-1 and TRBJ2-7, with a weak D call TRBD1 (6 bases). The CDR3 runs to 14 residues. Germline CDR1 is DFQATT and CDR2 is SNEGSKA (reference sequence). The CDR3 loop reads CSARGQPFGYEQYF. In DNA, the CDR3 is TGCAGTGCCAGAGGACAGCCTTTCGGCTACGAGCAGTACTTC.

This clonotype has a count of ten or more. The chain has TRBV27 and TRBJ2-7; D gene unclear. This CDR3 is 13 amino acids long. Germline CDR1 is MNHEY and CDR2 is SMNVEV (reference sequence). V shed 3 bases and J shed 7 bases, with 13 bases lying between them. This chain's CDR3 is CASSFSGWGEQYF. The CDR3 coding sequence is TGTGCCAGCAGTTTTTCCGGGTGGGGAGAGCAGTACTTC.

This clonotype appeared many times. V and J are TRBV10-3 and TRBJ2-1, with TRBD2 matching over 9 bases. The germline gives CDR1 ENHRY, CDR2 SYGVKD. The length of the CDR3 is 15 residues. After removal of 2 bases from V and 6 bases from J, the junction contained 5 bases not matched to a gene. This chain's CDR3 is CAISETGLASNEQFF. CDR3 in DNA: TGTGCCATCAGTGAGACCGGACTAGCGAGCAATGAGCAGTTCTTC.

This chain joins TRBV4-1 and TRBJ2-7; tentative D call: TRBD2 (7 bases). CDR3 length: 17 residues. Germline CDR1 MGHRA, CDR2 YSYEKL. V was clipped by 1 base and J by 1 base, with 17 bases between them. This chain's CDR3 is CASSQGGGAVSSYEQYF. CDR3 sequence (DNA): TGCGCCAGCAGCCAAGGGGGGGGCGCAGTTAGTTCCTACGAGCAGTACTTC.

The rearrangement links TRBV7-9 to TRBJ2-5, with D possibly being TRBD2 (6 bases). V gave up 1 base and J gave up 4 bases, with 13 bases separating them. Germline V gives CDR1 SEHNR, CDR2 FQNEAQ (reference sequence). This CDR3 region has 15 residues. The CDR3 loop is CASSLGGVLGETQYF. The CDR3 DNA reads TGTGCCAGCAGCTTAGGCGGGGTTTTGGGAGAGACCCAGTACTTC.

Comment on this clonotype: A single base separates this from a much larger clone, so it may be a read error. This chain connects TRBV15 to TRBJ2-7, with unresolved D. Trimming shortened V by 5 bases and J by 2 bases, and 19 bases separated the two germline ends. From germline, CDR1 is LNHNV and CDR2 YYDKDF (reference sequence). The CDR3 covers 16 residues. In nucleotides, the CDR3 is TGTGCCACCAGCGAAACAGTAGTGAGGTACACCTACGAGCAGTACTTC. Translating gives CATSETVVRYTYEQYF.

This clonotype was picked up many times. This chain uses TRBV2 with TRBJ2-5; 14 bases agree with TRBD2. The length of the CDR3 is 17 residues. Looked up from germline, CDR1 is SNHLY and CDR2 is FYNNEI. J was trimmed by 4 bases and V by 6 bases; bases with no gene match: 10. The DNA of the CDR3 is TGTGCCAGCAGACGTGACCGGACTAGCGGGGGGAGAGAGACCCAGTACTTC. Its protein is CASRRDRTSGGRETQYF.

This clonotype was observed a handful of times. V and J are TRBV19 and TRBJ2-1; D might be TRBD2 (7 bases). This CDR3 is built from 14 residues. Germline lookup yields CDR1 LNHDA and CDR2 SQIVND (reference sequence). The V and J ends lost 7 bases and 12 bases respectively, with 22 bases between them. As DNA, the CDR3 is TGTGCCAGTAAACCAGGACAAGGGGGGGGCGGGCAGTTCTTC. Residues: CASKPGQGGGGQFF.

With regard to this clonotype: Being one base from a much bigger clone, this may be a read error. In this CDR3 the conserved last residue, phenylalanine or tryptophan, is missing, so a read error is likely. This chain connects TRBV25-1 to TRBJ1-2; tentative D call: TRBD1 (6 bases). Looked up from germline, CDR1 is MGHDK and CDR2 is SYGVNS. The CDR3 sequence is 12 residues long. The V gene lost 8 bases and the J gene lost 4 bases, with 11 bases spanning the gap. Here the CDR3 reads CASGGLSYGYTL. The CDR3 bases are TGTGCCAGCGGGGGCTTAAGCTATGGCTACACCCTC.

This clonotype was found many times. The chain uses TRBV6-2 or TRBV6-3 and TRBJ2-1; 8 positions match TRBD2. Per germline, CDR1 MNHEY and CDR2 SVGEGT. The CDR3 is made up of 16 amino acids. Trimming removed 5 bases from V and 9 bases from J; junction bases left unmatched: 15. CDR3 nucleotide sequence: TGTGCCAGCAGTAATCTGGGACTAGTTAATTCCGGTGAGCAGTTCTTC. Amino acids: CASSNLGLVNSGEQFF.

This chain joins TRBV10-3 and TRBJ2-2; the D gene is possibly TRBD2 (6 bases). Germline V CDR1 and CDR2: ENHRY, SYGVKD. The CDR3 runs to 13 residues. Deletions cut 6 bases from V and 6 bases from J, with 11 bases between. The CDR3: CAISAGGSGELFF. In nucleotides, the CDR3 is TGTGCCATCAGCGCCGGGGGATCCGGGGAGCTGTTTTTT.

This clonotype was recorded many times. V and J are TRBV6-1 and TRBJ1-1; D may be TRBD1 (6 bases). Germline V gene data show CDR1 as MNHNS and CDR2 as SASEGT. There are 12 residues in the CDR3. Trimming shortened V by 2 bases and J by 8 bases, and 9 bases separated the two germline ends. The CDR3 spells CASSEFGTEAFF. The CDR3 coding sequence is TGTGCCAGCAGTGAATTCGGGACAGAAGCTTTCTTT.

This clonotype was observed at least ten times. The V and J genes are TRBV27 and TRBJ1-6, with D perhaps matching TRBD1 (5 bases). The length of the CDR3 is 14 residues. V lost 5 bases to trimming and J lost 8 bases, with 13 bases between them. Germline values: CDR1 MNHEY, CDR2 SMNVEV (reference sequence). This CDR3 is CASSPGTADSPLHF. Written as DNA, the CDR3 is TGTGCCAGCAGTCCGGGGACGGCCGATTCACCCCTCCACTTT.

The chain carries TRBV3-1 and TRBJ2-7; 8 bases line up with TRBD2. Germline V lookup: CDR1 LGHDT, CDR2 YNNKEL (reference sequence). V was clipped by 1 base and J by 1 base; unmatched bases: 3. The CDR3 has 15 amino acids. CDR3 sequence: CASSQAGGPSYEQYF. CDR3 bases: TGTGCCAGCAGCCAAGCGGGGGGGCCTTCCTACGAGCAGTACTTC.

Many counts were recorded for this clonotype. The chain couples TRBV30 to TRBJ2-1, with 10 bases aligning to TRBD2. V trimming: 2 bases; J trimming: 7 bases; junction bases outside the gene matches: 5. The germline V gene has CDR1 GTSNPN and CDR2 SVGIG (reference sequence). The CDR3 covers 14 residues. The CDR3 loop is CAWSLAGVRNEQFF. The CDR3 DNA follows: TGTGCCTGGAGTCTAGCGGGGGTCAGAAATGAGCAGTTCTTC.

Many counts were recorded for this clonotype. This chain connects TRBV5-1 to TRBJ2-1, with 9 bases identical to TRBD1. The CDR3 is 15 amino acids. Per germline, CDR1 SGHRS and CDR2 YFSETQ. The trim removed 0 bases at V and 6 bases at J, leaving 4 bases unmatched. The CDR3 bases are TGCGCCAGCAGCTTGGCCGGACAGGGGTTCAATGAGCAGTTCTTC. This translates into CASSLAGQGFNEQFF.

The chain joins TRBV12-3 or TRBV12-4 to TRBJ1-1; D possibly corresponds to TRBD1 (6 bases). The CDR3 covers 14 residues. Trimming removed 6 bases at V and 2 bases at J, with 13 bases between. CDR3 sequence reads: CASSRGTPNTEAFF. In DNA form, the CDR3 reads TGTGCCAGCAGCCGAGGGACACCAAACACTGAAGCTTTCTTT.

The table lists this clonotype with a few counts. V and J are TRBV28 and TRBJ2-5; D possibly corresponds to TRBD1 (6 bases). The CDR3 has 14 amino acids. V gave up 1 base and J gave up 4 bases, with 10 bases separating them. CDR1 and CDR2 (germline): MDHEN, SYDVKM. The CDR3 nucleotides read TGTGCCAGCAGTTTATACCTAGGGGGAGAGACCCAGTACTTC. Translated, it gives CASSLYLGGETQYF. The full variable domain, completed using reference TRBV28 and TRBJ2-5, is DVKVTQSSRYLVKRTGEKVFLECVQDMDHENMFWYRQDPGLGLRLIYFSYDVKMKEKGDIPEGYSVSREKKERFSLILESASTNQTSMYLCASSLYLGGETQYFGPGTRLLVL.

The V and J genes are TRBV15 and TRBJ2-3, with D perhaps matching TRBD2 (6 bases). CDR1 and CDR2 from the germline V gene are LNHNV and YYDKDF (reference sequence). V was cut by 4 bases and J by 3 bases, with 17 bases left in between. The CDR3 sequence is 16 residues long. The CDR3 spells CATSILAEVRTDTQYF. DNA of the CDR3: TGTGCCACCAGCATCTTAGCGGAAGTGAGAACAGATACGCAGTATTTT.

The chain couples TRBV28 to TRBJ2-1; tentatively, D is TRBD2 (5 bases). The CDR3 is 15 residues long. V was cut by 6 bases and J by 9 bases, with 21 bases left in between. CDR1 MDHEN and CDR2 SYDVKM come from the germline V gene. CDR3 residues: CASSHYEGPSSEQFF. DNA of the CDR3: TGTGCCAGCAGCCATTATGAGGGTCCCTCGAGTGAGCAGTTCTTC.

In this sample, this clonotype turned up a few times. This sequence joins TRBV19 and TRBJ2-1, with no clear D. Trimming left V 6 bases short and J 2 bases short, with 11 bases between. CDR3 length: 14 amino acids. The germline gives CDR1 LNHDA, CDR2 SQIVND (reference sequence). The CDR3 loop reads CASSDGFPYNEQFF. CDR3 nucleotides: TGTGCCAGTAGCGATGGTTTCCCCTACAATGAGCAGTTCTTC.